Given below is one TCR beta chain in context. Its cognate antigen is unknown. This entry is derived from a study of shared clonotypes between healthy human individuals. Study as a whole: The plates for each donor numbered three CD4 naive, three CD4 memory, two CD8 naive and one CD8 memory. Study-level findings and limits: The expectation was that sequencing depth would affect clonotype sharing among donors. Specimens sampled were limited to blood, with tissue repertoires likely differing.

Generated by immunoSEQ multiplex PCR, the TCRdb table keeps only in-frame clones and is missing some. The sample contains millions of clones, just over 90% of which appear only once. The germline V gene encodes CDR1 MDHEN and CDR2 SYDVKM. The V gene end was trimmed by 6 bases and the J gene end by 6 bases; junction bases not matched to a gene: 8. The CDR3 sequence is 15 residues long. The receptor was isolated from a man aged 18 to 29 in good health. Some clones in this sample may be carry-over from other donors' samples. V gene TRBV28 combines with J gene TRBJ1-5, with 10 bases fitting TRBD1. Sample: naive CD4+ T cells from PBMCs. Specified subset: CD45RA+ positively selected. The CDR3 region is CASRPWDRGSQPQHF. CDR3 coding DNA: TGTGCCAGCAGACCATGGGACAGGGGTAGTCAGCCCCAGCATTTT.